The next 28 T cell receptor beta chains were all read from a single sample in a study of T cells in localized non-small cell lung cancer. This table comes from immunoSEQ multiplex PCR, and its TCRdb copy is limited to in-frame clones, with some not included. This sample has over 50,000 clones, with 80% to 85% found just once. Here the sequenced sample was peripheral blood mononuclear cells, taken before any cancer treatment. The receptors stem from a man between 40 and 70 years old with stage III lung adenocarcinoma.

The CDR3 is CASSQEALSGGEKLFF. The CDR3 coding sequence is TGTGCCAGCAGCCAAGAGGCCCTGAGCGGTGGAGAAAAACTGTTTTTT. The genes are TRBV4-2 and TRBJ1-4; D remains unclear. Trimming removed 0 bases at V and 8 bases at J, with 16 bases between. The CDR3 runs to 16 residues. Germline-derived CDR1 and CDR2 are LGHNA and YNFKEQ.

This clone was seen at least ten times. This chain connects TRBV11-3 to TRBJ2-1; TRBD1 might be the D (7 bases). The CDR3 runs 16 residues. Germline-derived CDR1 and CDR2 are SGHNT and YENEEA. Trimming pared 5 bases from V and 0 bases from J, leaving 14 bases between. The CDR3 loop is CASSGRQGGSYNEQFF. The CDR3 DNA sequence: TGTGCCAGCAGCGGCCGACAGGGAGGCTCCTACAATGAGCAGTTCTTC. Full variable domain (outside the CDR3, taken from reference TRBV11-3 and TRBJ2-1): EAGVVQSPRYKIIEKKQPVAFWCNPISGHNTLYWYLQNLGQGPELLIRYENEEAVDDSQLPKDRFSAERLKGVDSTLKIQPAELGDSAVYLCASSGRQGGSYNEQFFGPGTRLTVL.

This clone appeared a single time. This chain joins TRBV19 and TRBJ2-3; D remains unclear. The V gene's germline CDR1 is LNHDA and CDR2 SQIVND (reference sequence). V lost 4 bases, J lost 7 bases, and 18 bases lay in between. CDR3 length: 15 residues. CDR3 residues: CASSTGNPVRNTQYF. The CDR3, as DNA: TGTGCCAGTAGTACGGGCAATCCTGTTAGGAATACGCAGTATTTT.

This clone was counted a few times. The rearrangement uses TRBV2 and TRBJ1-1; 10 nucleotides align to TRBD1. Germline V gene sequence: CDR1 SNHLY, CDR2 FYNNEI. The CDR3 runs to 12 residues. After removal of 11 bases from V and 6 bases from J, the junction contained 6 bases not matched to a gene. DNA of the CDR3: TGTGCCGGGGACAGGGGCTCGCCTGAAGCTTTCTTT. It translates to CAGDRGSPEAFF.

The chain has TRBV6-6 and TRBJ1-2; D is ambiguous. V was shortened by 4 bases and J by 7 bases, with 13 bases between the two germline ends. This CDR3 has 13 amino acids. CDR1 and CDR2 from the germline V gene are MNHNY and SVGAGI (reference sequence). CDR3 amino acids: CASSSSGLGGYTF. The DNA for the CDR3 is TGTGCCAGCAGTTCGAGTGGGTTAGGTGGCTACACCTTC.

The chain uses TRBV11-2 and TRBJ2-5; TRBD1 is a possible D gene (6 bases). CDR3 size: 19 residues. The V gene lost 3 bases and the J gene lost 3 bases, with 26 bases spanning the gap. In germline, CDR1 is SGHAT, CDR2 FQNNGV. The CDR3 reads CASSLTYATPQGREETQYF. CDR3 in DNA: TGTGCCAGCAGCTTGACATACGCGACTCCACAGGGTAGAGAAGAGACCCAGTACTTC.

V and J are TRBV6-4 and TRBJ2-3; D tentatively reads TRBD1 or TRBD2 (6 bases each). V shed 0 bases and J shed 8 bases, with 15 bases lying between them. Germline V gives CDR1 MRHNA, CDR2 SNTAGT. The CDR3 is made up of 15 amino acids. The CDR3 DNA sequence: TGTGCCAGCAGTGACTCGATAGGGGGGCAGCGTACGCAGTATTTT. It encodes CASSDSIGGQRTQYF.

This chain joins TRBV5-1 and TRBJ1-2; a possible D gene is TRBD1 (5 bases). Trimming took off 2 bases at V and 4 bases at J, with 15 bases between the two ends. The CDR3 contains 15 residues. Germline CDR1 and CDR2: SGHRS and YFSETQ. CDR3 sequence reads: CASSFDGQTTYGYTF. CDR3 coding DNA: TGCGCCAGCAGCTTCGACGGACAAACTACCTATGGCTACACCTTC.

The table lists this clone with a few counts. The chain employs TRBV19 and TRBJ1-5; no clear D. V lost 6 bases to trimming and J lost 3 bases, with 9 bases between them. Germline V CDR1 and CDR2: LNHDA, SQIVND (reference sequence). This CDR3 region has 13 residues. CDR3 sequence (DNA): TGTGCCAGTAGCGACGGTGTCAATCAGCCCCAGCATTTT. Protein: CASSDGVNQPQHF.

V usage is TRBV7-2 and J usage is TRBJ2-7; D unresolved. The CDR3 has 12 amino acids. V lost 1 base and J lost 7, with 8 bases in between. In germline, CDR1 is SGHTA, CDR2 FQGNSA. The DNA for the CDR3 is TGTGCCAGCAGCTTAGGTCCTCGGGAGCAGTACTTC. Amino acid sequence: CASSLGPREQYF.

J is TRBJ2-2 and V is TRBV29-1; TRBD2 might be the D (7 bases). This CDR3 is 15 amino acids long. With 0 bases removed from V and 5 bases from J, the gap between germline ends came to 13 bases. In germline, CDR1 is SQVTM, CDR2 ANQGSEA. The CDR3 loop is CSVEEGGRETGELFF. In nucleotides, the CDR3 is TGCAGCGTTGAAGAGGGGGGGCGTGAGACCGGGGAGCTGTTTTTT.

This chain links TRBV11-3 with TRBJ2-7, with 7 nucleotides matching TRBD2. The CDR3 has 15 amino acids. The junction had 7 bases not matched to a gene; V was cut back by 5 bases and J by 0 bases. Germline CDR1 and CDR2: SGHNT and YENEEA. In nucleotides, the CDR3 is TGTGCCAGCAGCCCCGCGGGGGTTCGCTCCTACGAGCAGTACTTC. This sequence encodes CASSPAGVRSYEQYF.

This chain connects TRBV7-9 to TRBJ2-2, with D perhaps matching TRBD1 (6 bases). The germline CDR1 and CDR2 sequences are SEHNR and FQNEAQ (reference sequence). V lost 7 bases, J lost 5 bases, and 20 bases lay in between. The CDR3 length is 16 residues. CDR3 nucleotides: TGTGCCAGCACCCCCCAAGAGACAGGCGGTACCGGGGAGCTGTTTTTT. It specifies CASTPQETGGTGELFF.

The chain employs TRBV19 and TRBJ2-2; no reliable D call. Germline-derived CDR1 and CDR2 are LNHDA and SQIVND (reference sequence). The ends were cut back, 6 bases at V and 0 bases at J, with 20 bases in the middle. This CDR3 comprises 18 residues. CDR3 DNA sequence: TGTGCCAGTAGGCCACTCGGGCTTCCCGGGTCGAACACCGGGGAGCTGTTTTTT. Residues: CASRPLGLPGSNTGELFF.

V is TRBV5-6 and J is TRBJ2-1; TRBD1 agrees at 9 bases. The trim removed 4 bases at V and 0 bases at J, leaving 5 bases unmatched. Germline loops: CDR1 SGHDT, CDR2 YYEEEE. The CDR3 has 16 residues. The CDR3: CASSSDRGGSYNEQFF. CDR3 nucleotide sequence: TGTGCCAGCAGCAGTGACAGGGGGGGCTCCTACAATGAGCAGTTCTTC.

The chain joins TRBV19 to TRBJ1-1, with 7 positions matching TRBD1. Germline V gene data show CDR1 as LNHDA and CDR2 as SQIVND (reference sequence). This CDR3 has 18 amino acids. J was trimmed by 1 base and V by 3 bases; bases with no gene match: 14. The CDR3 reads CASSILTGVEKANTEAFF. The DNA for the CDR3 is TGTGCCAGTAGTATCCTAACAGGGGTCGAAAAGGCGAACACTGAAGCTTTCTTT.

This chain links TRBV11-3 with TRBJ1-1, with a tentative D call TRBD1 (5 bases). The length of the CDR3 is 13 residues. Germline V lookup: CDR1 SGHNT, CDR2 YENEEA. V lost 5 bases and J 4 bases, leaving 11 bases between the germline ends. Here the CDR3 reads CASSQGVGTEAFF. The CDR3 nucleotides read TGTGCCAGCAGCCAAGGGGTCGGCACTGAAGCTTTCTTT. The complete variable domain, with remaining parts taken from reference TRBV11-3 and TRBJ1-1, reads EAGVVQSPRYKIIEKKQPVAFWCNPISGHNTLYWYLQNLGQGPELLIRYENEEAVDDSQLPKDRFSAERLKGVDSTLKIQPAELGDSAVYLCASSQGVGTEAFFGQGTRLTVV.

This clone was picked up a small number of times. The rearrangement uses TRBV10-1 and TRBJ2-1; the D gene is possibly TRBD2 (6 bases). The CDR3 loop spans 13 amino acids. V dropped 8 bases and J dropped 2 bases, with 10 bases sitting between them. Germline lookup yields CDR1 WNHNN and CDR2 SYGVQD (reference sequence). This CDR3 reads CASGAGTYNEQFF. CDR3 nucleotide sequence: TGCGCCAGCGGTGCGGGAACCTACAATGAGCAGTTCTTC.

The chain links TRBV10-2 to TRBJ2-3; tentatively, D is TRBD1 (6 bases). CDR3 length: 12 amino acids. V was clipped by 6 bases and J by 11 bases, with 15 bases between them. Germline values: CDR1 WSHSY, CDR2 SAAADI. The CDR3: CASSAHEGEQYF. The CDR3 DNA sequence: TGCGCCAGCAGCGCCCACGAGGGGGAGCAGTATTTT.

This sequence joins TRBV28 and TRBJ2-3; D unclear. The V end was cut by 7 bases, the J end by 0 bases, with 8 bases between. Per the germline V gene, CDR1 is MDHEN and CDR2 is SYDVKM. This CDR3 has 13 residues. CDR3 sequence reads: CASNPGSTDTQYF. For the CDR3, the DNA is TGTGCCAGCAATCCTGGAAGCACAGATACGCAGTATTTT.

The gene calls are TRBV5-1 and TRBJ2-3; D is possibly TRBD1 (6 bases). Germline CDR1 reads SGHRS; CDR2 reads YFSETQ. V shed 5 bases and J shed 6 bases, with 13 bases lying between them. This CDR3 contains 13 residues. The DNA for the CDR3 is TGCGCCAGCAGTAGTAGGGGGTTCGATACGCAGTATTTT. Its protein product is CASSSRGFDTQYF.

This clone was observed once. The chain uses TRBV15 and TRBJ2-5, with unresolved D. CDR1 and CDR2 from the germline V gene are LNHNV and YYDKDF (reference sequence). Trimming shortened V by 1 base and J by 4 bases, and 4 bases separated the two germline ends. This CDR3 has 12 amino acids. DNA of the CDR3: TGTGCCACCAGCAGAGGGGCAGAGACCCAGTACTTC. As protein: CATSRGAETQYF.

The gene calls are TRBV7-2 and TRBJ2-7, with D possibly being TRBD1 (5 bases). The germline V gene has CDR1 SGHTA and CDR2 FQGNSA. The V end was cut by 3 bases, the J end by 4 bases, with 10 bases between. This CDR3 contains 13 residues. CDR3 sequence: CASSFDREYEQYF. In nucleotides, the CDR3 is TGTGCCAGCAGCTTCGACAGAGAGTACGAGCAGTACTTC.

The gene calls are TRBV5-1 and TRBJ1-2, with 9 bases matching TRBD1. The V segment lost 0 bases and the J segment 6 bases; nucleotides outside the gene matches: 6. The CDR3 runs to 15 residues. Germline loops: CDR1 SGHRS, CDR2 YFSETQ. The CDR3 nucleotides read TGCGCCAGCAGCTTGGGTGGGACAGGGTTCGATGGCTACACCTTC. This translates into CASSLGGTGFDGYTF. The whole variable domain, remainder taken from reference TRBV5-1 and TRBJ1-2, is KAGVTQTPRYLIKTRGQQVTLSCSPISGHRSVSWYQQTPGQGLQFLFEYFSETQRNKGNFPGRFSGRQFSNSRSEMNVSTLELGDSALYLCASSLGGTGFDGYTFGSGTRLTVV.

The gene calls are TRBV2 and TRBJ1-6, with 7 positions matching TRBD1. V lost 3 bases, J lost 13 bases, and 12 bases stayed unmatched. CDR1 is SNHLY, CDR2 FYNNEI, per germline. The CDR3 loop spans 15 amino acids. CDR3 loop: CASSDQWTGEAPLHF. CDR3 bases: TGTGCCAGCAGTGACCAGTGGACAGGCGAGGCGCCCCTCCACTTT.

This clone was seen only once. The chain joins TRBV28 to TRBJ1-6; the D gene is possibly TRBD1 (5 bases). CDR3 length: 13 residues. The ends were cut back, 10 bases at V and 7 bases at J, with 14 bases in the middle. CDR1 is MDHEN and CDR2 is SYDVKM in the germline V gene. CDR3 sequence reads: CATSGLRNSPLHF. The CDR3 DNA is TGTGCCACATCGGGACTTCGGAATTCACCCCTCCACTTT.

The CDR3 nucleotides are TGTGCCAGCAGCTTAGAGGACAGGGGGAATCAGCCCCAGCATTTT. Amino acids: CASSLEDRGNQPQHF. V is TRBV7-9 and J is TRBJ1-5; 10 bases align to TRBD1. V dropped 1 base and J dropped 4; count of bases not matched to a gene: 1. CDR1 is SEHNR and CDR2 is FQNEAQ in the germline V gene (reference sequence). CDR3 length equals 15 residues.

The chain combines TRBV7-8 with TRBJ2-2, with D hard to call. The CDR3 spans 14 residues. V lost 1 base to trimming and J lost 3 bases, with 6 bases between them. Germline V gene data show CDR1 as SGHVS and CDR2 as FQNEAQ. CDR3 bases: TGTGCCAGCAGCTTAGACCGGTACACCGGGGAGCTGTTTTTT. It encodes CASSLDRYTGELFF.